Following are 15 T cell receptor beta chains from one sample sequenced in a study of T cells after yellow fever vaccination. TCRdb reanalysed the 5' RACE reads using MiXCR and keeps one entry per CDR3 protein. The data show around 150,000 distinct CDR3 sequences, almost 7% seen once. Sequences were derived from CD4+ T cells sorted from PBMCs, sampled 5 days after the first yellow fever vaccination. These receptors were collected from a man aged 18 to 30 who received the YFV17D yellow fever vaccine.

Many counts were recorded for this clonotype. The chain recombines TRBV7-3 with TRBJ2-2, with D hard to call. The CDR3 has 13 amino acids. CDR1 is SGHTA, CDR2 FQGTGA, per germline. V dropped 6 bases and J dropped 6 bases, with 11 bases sitting between them. The CDR3 protein is CASRSDWAGELFF. As DNA, the CDR3 is TGTGCCAGCAGATCTGACTGGGCCGGGGAGCTGTTTTTT.

This clonotype was observed a few times. This sequence joins TRBV5-1 and TRBJ2-2; tentative D call: TRBD2 (5 bases). Looked up from germline, CDR1 is SGHRS and CDR2 is YFSETQ. Trimming removed 1 base at V and 8 bases at J, with 9 bases between. This CDR3 has 13 residues. In nucleotides, the CDR3 is TGCGCCAGCAGCTTGCCGAGGAGGGGGGAGCTGTTTTTT. Protein: CASSLPRRGELFF.

This clonotype was seen ten or more times. This chain connects TRBV2 to TRBJ2-1, with 7 bases fitting TRBD1. The CDR3 totals 15 residues. J lost 6 bases, V lost 7 bases, and 12 bases had no gene match. Germline CDR1 reads SNHLY; CDR2 reads FYNNEI. The CDR3 here is CASTSQGTFRNEQFF. The CDR3 nucleotides read TGTGCCAGCACCTCACAGGGGACCTTTCGCAATGAGCAGTTCTTC.

The gene calls are TRBV5-1 and TRBJ1-1; TRBD1 aligns across 9 bases. The CDR3 loop spans 16 amino acids. V was pared by 7 bases and J by 2 bases, with 12 bases of the junction left unmatched. Germline loops: CDR1 SGHRS, CDR2 YFSETQ. The CDR3 reads CASQKQGANLNTEAFF. The CDR3 region has the DNA TGCGCCAGCCAAAAACAGGGGGCCAATCTTAACACTGAAGCTTTCTTT. The full variable domain, rest sourced from reference TRBV5-1 and TRBJ1-1, is KAGVTQTPRYLIKTRGQQVTLSCSPISGHRSVSWYQQTPGQGLQFLFEYFSETQRNKGNFPGRFSGRQFSNSRSEMNVSTLELGDSALYLCASQKQGANLNTEAFFGQGTRLTVV.

This clonotype was recorded at least ten times. The V gene is TRBV6-5, the J gene TRBJ2-3, with D tentatively TRBD1 or TRBD2 (5 bases each). In germline, CDR1 is MNHEY, CDR2 SVGAGI. Trimming shortened V by 0 bases and J by 2 bases, and 15 bases separated the two germline ends. The CDR3 length is 17 residues. The CDR3 DNA sequence: TGTGCCAGCAGTTACTCCCTGGGGCGGGTCTCCACAGATACGCAGTATTTT. Translation gives CASSYSLGRVSTDTQYF.

This clonotype was seen a few times. The chain combines TRBV5-6 with TRBJ2-7; D is undetermined. The CDR3 covers 14 residues. The germline V gene encodes CDR1 SGHDT and CDR2 YYEEEE. V lost 4 bases to trimming and J lost 2 bases, with 13 bases between them. CDR3 residues: CASSLTGQPYEQYV. In nucleotides, the CDR3 is TGTGCCAGCAGCCTAACGGGTCAACCCTACGAGCAGTACGTC.

This chain connects TRBV4-2 to TRBJ2-6; TRBD1 agrees at 10 bases. The CDR3 contains 21 residues. The ends lost 0 bases at V and 0 bases at J; junction bases unmatched: 11. Germline V gene data show CDR1 as LGHNA and CDR2 as YNFKEQ. The CDR3 nucleotides read TGTGCCAGCAGCCAAGAGACAGGGGGCCTTACTATTAGCTCTGGGGCCAACGTCCTGACTTTC. Translating it yields CASSQETGGLTISSGANVLTF.

This clonotype was detected only a few times. The chain links TRBV5-6 to TRBJ1-1, with D unresolved. V lost 0 bases, J lost 1 base, and 7 bases lay in between. This CDR3 is built from 14 residues. Germline V lookup: CDR1 SGHDT, CDR2 YYEEEE. The CDR3 DNA reads TGTGCCAGCAGCTTGGGTGGAGGGAACACTGAAGCTTTCTTT. Protein: CASSLGGGNTEAFF.

There are a few counts of this clonotype. V and J are TRBV25-1 and TRBJ1-2; D is unclear. From germline, CDR1 is MGHDK and CDR2 SYGVNS. CDR3 length equals 13 residues. V dropped 0 bases and J dropped 2 bases, with 4 bases sitting between them. CDR3: CASSEYKNYGYTF. The CDR3 bases are TGTGCCAGCAGTGAATACAAAAACTATGGCTACACCTTC.

The V gene is TRBV18, the J gene TRBJ1-1, with a possible D match to TRBD1 (6 bases). This CDR3 has 14 residues. Trimming pared 2 bases from V and 4 bases from J, leaving 11 bases between. CDR1 and CDR2 from the germline V gene are KGHSH and LQKENI. The CDR3 DNA reads as TGTGCCAGCTCACCAAGCGGGGGCCTCACTGAAGCTTTCTTT. As protein: CASSPSGGLTEAFF.

To note about this clonotype: One base away lies a much larger clone, so this may be a sequencing read error. V gene TRBV7-6 combines with J gene TRBJ1-1; a weak D match, TRBD1 (5 bases). Trimming shortened V by 1 base and J by 3 bases, and 15 bases separated the two germline ends. The CDR3 runs 16 residues. Germline CDR1 and CDR2: SGHVS and FNYEAQ. The CDR3 region is CASSLVSGYVYTEAFF. Written as DNA, the CDR3 is TGTGCCAGCAGCTTAGTATCAGGGTATGTCTACACTGAAGCTTTCTTT.

This clonotype was counted at least ten times. This sequence joins TRBV7-2 and TRBJ2-5; D unresolved. This CDR3 has 14 amino acids. Trimming left V 0 bases short and J 1 base short, with 6 bases between. Germline CDR1 and CDR2: SGHTA and FQGNSA. The CDR3 here is CASSLAFGQETQYF. CDR3 DNA: TGTGCCAGCAGCTTAGCGTTCGGCCAAGAGACCCAGTACTTC.

The gene calls are TRBV7-9 and TRBJ1-1; TRBD1 matches at 9 bases. From germline, CDR1 is SEHNR and CDR2 FQNEAQ (reference sequence). V shed 6 bases, J shed 3 bases, and the junction held 11 bases outside the gene matches. The length of the CDR3 is 16 residues. Here the CDR3 reads CASRPRLGQGYTEAFF. DNA for the CDR3: TGTGCCAGCAGGCCTCGTCTCGGACAGGGGTACACTGAAGCTTTCTTT.

This clonotype has at least ten counts. This chain links TRBV7-2 with TRBJ1-4, with 7 bases lining up with TRBD1. V lost 5 bases and J lost 9; bases outside the gene matches: 15. Germline lookup yields CDR1 SGHTA and CDR2 FQGNSA. The CDR3 sequence is 16 residues long. The CDR3 region has the DNA TGTGCCAGCAGCCTAAGAAGGACAGGCCCAGCTCAAAAACTGTTTTTT. It encodes CASSLRRTGPAQKLFF.

This clonotype was counted a few times. The rearrangement joins TRBV18 to TRBJ1-1, with D possibly matching TRBD1 (6 bases). Germline lookup yields CDR1 KGHSH and CDR2 LQKENI. Deletions cut 10 bases from V and 0 bases from J, with 12 bases between. The CDR3 has 13 amino acids. The CDR3 region has the DNA TGTGCCACCCTAAAGGGGGTGAACACTGAAGCTTTCTTT. It is translated as CATLKGVNTEAFF.